This TCR beta chain was observed in a study of OX40 agonist ivuxolimab in advanced cancers. The V gene's germline CDR1 is MNHEY and CDR2 SVGAGI. V gave up 6 bases and J gave up 4 bases, with 17 bases separating them. The CDR3 contains 15 residues. Whole-study findings and limits: People who partly responded at 0.1-3.0 mg/kg had some of the least clonal expansion seen. The antigen specificity of the peripheral T cells (those that were expanded) was not determined. The study observed clonal expansion of CD4+ and CD8+ blood T cells by week 6 at 0.1 to 3.0 mg/kg. Low normalized clonal expansion also occurred in some nonresponding patients.

Repertoires were generated with immunoSEQ multiplex PCR, while TCRdb's copy carries only in-frame clones and drops some. The data show tens of thousands of clones, around four fifths seen once. About this clone: The antigen is unknown.

Specimen: CD4+ or CD8+ T cells sorted from blood, collected in a trial of the OX40 agonist ivuxolimab. V is TRBV6-5 and J is TRBJ2-3, with D possibly being TRBD2 (6 bases). This clonotype was sampled from an adult with an advanced solid tumor such as melanoma, head and neck, liver or kidney cancer. The CDR3 loop reads CASRPSVASPDTQYF. CDR3 sequence (DNA): TGTGCCAGCAGGCCTAGCGTGGCCTCCCCAGATACGCAGTATTTT.